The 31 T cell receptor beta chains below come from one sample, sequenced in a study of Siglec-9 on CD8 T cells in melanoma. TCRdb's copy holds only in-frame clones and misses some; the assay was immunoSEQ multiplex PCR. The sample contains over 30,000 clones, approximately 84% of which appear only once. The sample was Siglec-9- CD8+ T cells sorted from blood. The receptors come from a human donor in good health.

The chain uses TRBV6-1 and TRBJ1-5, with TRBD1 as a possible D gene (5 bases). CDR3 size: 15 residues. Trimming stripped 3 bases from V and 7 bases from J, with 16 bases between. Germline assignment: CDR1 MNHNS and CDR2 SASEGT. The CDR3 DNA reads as TGTGCCAGCAGTGACAAGCGGGGGATAGGGCAGCCCCAGCATTTT. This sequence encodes CASSDKRGIGQPQHF.

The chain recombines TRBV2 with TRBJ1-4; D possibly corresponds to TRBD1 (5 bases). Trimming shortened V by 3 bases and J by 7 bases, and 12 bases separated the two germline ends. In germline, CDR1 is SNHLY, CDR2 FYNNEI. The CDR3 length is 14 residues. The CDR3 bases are TGTGCCAGCAGTGACTTGGGGACGGGTGAAAAACTGTTTTTT. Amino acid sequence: CASSDLGTGEKLFF. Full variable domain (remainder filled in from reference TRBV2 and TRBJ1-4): EPEVTQTPSHQVTQMGQEVILRCVPISNHLYFYWYRQILGQKVEFLVSFYNNEISEKSEIFDDQFSVERPDGSNFTLKIRSTKLEDSAMYFCASSDLGTGEKLFFGSGTQLSVL.

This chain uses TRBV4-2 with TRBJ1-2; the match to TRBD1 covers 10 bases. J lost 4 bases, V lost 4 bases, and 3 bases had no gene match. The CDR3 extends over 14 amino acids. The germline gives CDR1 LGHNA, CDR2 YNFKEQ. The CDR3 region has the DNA TGTGCCAGCAGCCCGGACAGGGGGACCTATGGCTACACCTTC. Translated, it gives CASSPDRGTYGYTF.

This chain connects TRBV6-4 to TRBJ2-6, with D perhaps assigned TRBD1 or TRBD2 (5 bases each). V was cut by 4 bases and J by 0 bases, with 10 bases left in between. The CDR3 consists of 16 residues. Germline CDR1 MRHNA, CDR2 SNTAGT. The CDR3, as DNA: TGTGCCAGCAGTGGCGCAGGGAGCTCTGGGGCCAACGTCCTGACTTTC. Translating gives CASSGAGSSGANVLTF.

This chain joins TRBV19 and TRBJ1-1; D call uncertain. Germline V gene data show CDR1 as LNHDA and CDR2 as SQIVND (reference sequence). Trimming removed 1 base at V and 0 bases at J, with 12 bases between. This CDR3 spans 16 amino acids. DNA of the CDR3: TGTGCCAGTAGTATAGCGTCGACGGTGATGAACACTGAAGCTTTCTTT. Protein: CASSIASTVMNTEAFF.

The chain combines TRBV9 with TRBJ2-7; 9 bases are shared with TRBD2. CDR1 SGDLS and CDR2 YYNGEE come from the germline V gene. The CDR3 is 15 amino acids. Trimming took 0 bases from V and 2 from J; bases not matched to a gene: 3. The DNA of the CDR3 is TGTGCCAGCAGCGTAGAGACTAGCGGCGCCTACGAGCAGTACTTC. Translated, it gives CASSVETSGAYEQYF.

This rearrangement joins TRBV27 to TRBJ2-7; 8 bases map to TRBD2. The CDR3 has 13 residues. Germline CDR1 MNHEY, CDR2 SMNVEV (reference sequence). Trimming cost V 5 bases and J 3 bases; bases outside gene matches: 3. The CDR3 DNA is TGTGCCAGCAGTCCGACTAGCGACTACGAGCAGTACTTC. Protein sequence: CASSPTSDYEQYF.

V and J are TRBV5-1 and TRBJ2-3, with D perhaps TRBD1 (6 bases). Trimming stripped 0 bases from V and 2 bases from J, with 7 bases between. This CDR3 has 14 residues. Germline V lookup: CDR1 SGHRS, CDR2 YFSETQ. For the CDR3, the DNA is TGCGCCAGCAGCTTGGGGGACACCACAGATACGCAGTATTTT. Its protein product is CASSLGDTTDTQYF.

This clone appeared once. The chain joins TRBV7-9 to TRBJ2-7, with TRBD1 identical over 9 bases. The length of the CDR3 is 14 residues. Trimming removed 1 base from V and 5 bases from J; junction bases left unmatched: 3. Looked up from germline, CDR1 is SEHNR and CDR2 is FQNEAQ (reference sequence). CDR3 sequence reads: CASSLGDRAHEQYF. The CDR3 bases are TGTGCCAGCAGCTTAGGGGACAGGGCCCACGAGCAGTACTTC. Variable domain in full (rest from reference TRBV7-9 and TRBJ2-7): DTGVSQNPRHKITKRGQNVTFRCDPISEHNRLYWYRQTLGQGPEFLTYFQNEAQLEKSRLLSDRFSAERPKGSFSTLEIQRTEQGDSAMYLCASSLGDRAHEQYFGPGTRLTVT.

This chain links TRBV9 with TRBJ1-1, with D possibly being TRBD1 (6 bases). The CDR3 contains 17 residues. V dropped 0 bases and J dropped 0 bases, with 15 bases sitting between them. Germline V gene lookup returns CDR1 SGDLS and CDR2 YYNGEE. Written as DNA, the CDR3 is TGTGCCAGCAGCGTAGGGACAGACCTTTTAATGAACACTGAAGCTTTCTTT. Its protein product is CASSVGTDLLMNTEAFF.

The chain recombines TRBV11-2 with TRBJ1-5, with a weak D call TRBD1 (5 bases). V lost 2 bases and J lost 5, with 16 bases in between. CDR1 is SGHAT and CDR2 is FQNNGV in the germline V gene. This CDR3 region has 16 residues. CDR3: CASSLRGRDLHQPQHF. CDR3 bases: TGTGCCAGCAGCTTAAGGGGCAGGGACTTACATCAGCCCCAGCATTTT.

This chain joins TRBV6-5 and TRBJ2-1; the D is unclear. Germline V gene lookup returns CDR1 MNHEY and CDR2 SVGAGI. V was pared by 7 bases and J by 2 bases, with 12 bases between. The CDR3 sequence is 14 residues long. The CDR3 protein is CASTRIGPYNEQFF. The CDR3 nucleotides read TGTGCCAGCACCCGAATCGGGCCCTACAATGAGCAGTTCTTC.

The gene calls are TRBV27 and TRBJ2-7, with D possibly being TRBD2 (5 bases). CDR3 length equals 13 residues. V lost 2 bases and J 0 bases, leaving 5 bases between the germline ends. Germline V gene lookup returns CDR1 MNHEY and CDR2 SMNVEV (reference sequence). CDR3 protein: CASSLDYSYEQYF. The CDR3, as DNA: TGTGCCAGCAGTTTAGACTACTCCTACGAGCAGTACTTC.

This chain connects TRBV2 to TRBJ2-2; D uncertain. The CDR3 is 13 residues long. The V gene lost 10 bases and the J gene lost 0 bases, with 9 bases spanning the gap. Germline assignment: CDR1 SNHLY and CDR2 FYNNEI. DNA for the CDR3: TGTGCCAAACGGGTTGCGAACACCGGGGAGCTGTTTTTT. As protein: CAKRVANTGELFF.

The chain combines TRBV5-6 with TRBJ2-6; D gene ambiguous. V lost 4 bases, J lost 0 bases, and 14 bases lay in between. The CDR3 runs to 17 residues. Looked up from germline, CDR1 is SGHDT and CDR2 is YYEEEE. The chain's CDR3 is CASSEAFLTSGANVLTF. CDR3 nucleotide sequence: TGTGCCAGCAGCGAAGCTTTCTTGACCTCTGGGGCCAACGTCCTGACTTTC.

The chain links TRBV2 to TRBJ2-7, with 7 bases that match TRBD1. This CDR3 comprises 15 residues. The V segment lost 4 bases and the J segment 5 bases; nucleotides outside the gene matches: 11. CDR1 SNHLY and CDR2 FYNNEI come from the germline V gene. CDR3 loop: CASSGSTGVSNEQYF. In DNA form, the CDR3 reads TGTGCCAGCAGTGGAAGCACAGGGGTTAGCAACGAGCAGTACTTC.

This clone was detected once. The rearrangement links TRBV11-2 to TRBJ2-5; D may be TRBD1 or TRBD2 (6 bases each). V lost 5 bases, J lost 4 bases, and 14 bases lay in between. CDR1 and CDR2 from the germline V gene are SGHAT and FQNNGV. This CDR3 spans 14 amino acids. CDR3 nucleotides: TGTGCCAGCAGCGCGGTCGGGGGCGCAGAGACCCAGTACTTC. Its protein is CASSAVGGAETQYF.

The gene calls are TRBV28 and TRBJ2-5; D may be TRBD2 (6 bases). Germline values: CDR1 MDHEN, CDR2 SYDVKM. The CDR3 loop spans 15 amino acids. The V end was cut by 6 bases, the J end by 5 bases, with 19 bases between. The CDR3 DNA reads TGTGCCAGCAGCCGGGACTCCGGGGTCATGGAGACCCAGTACTTC. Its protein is CASSRDSGVMETQYF. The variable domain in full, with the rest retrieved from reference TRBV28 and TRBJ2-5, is DVKVTQSSRYLVKRTGEKVFLECVQDMDHENMFWYRQDPGLGLRLIYFSYDVKMKEKGDIPEGYSVSREKKERFSLILESASTNQTSMYLCASSRDSGVMETQYFGPGTRLLVL.

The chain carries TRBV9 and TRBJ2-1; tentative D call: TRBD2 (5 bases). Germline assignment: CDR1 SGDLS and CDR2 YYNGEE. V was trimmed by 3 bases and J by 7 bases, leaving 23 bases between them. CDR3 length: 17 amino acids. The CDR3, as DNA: TGTGCCAGCAGCGAATTGACCGGCGGGCAGCTCGGTAATGAGCAGTTCTTC. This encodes CASSELTGGQLGNEQFF.

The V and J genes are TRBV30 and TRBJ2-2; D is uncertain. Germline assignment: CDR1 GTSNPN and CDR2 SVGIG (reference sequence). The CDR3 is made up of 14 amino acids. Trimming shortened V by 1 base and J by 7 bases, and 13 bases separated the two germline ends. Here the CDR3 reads CAWSGAVGVGELFF. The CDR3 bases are TGTGCCTGGAGTGGGGCAGTAGGTGTCGGGGAGCTGTTTTTT.

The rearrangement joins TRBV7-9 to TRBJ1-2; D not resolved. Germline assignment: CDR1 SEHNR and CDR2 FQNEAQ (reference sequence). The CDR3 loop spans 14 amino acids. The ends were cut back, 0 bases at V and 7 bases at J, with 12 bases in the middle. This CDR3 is CASSLALGVVGYTF. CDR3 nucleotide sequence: TGTGCCAGCAGCTTAGCGCTGGGAGTTGTTGGCTACACCTTC.

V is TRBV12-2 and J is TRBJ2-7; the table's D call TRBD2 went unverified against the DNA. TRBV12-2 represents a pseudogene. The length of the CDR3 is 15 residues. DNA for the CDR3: TGTGCAAGTCGCTTAGAAGGGCTAGCGGGGGGCGAGCAGTACTTC. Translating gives CASRLEGLAGGEQYF.

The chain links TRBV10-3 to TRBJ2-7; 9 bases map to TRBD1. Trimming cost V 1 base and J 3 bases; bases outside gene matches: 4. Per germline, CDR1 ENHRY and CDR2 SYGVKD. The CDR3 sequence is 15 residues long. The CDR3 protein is CAISEFRDRDYEQYF. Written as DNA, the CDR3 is TGTGCCATCAGTGAGTTCCGGGACAGGGACTACGAGCAGTACTTC.

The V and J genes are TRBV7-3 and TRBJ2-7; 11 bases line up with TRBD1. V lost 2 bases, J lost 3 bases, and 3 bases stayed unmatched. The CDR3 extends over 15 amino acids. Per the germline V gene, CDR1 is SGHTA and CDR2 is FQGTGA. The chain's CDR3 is CASSLAGTGGYEQYF. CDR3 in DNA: TGTGCCAGCAGCTTAGCCGGGACAGGGGGCTACGAGCAGTACTTC.

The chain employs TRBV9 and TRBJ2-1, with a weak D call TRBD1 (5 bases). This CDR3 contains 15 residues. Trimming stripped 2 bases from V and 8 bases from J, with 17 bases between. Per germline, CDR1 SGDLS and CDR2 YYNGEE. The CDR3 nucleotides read TGTGCCAGCAGCGTGGATTGGGGCCCTCGGTATGAGCAGTTCTTC. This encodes CASSVDWGPRYEQFF.

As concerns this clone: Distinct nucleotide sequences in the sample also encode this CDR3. The CDR3 region is CASSYSITGETQYF. CDR3 DNA sequence: TGTGCCAGCAGTTACTCGATTACGGGAGAGACCCAGTACTTC. The V call is TRBV6-5, the J call TRBJ2-5, with no clear D. V lost 0 bases and J 4 bases, leaving 9 bases between the germline ends. The CDR3 consists of 14 residues. Germline assignment: CDR1 MNHEY and CDR2 SVGAGI.

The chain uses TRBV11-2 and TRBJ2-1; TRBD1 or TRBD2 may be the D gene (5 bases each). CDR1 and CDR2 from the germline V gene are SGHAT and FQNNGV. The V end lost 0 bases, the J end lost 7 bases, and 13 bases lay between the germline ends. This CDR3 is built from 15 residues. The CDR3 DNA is TGTGCCAGCAGCTTAGAGGTTGTGGGGGAAAATGAGCAGTTCTTC. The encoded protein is CASSLEVVGENEQFF.

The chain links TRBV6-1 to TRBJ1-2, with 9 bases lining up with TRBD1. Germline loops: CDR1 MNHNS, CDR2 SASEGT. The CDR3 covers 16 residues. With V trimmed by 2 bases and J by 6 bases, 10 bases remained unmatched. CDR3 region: CASSELPGQGRDGYTF. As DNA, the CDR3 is TGTGCCAGCAGTGAACTACCGGGACAGGGAAGGGATGGCTACACCTTC.

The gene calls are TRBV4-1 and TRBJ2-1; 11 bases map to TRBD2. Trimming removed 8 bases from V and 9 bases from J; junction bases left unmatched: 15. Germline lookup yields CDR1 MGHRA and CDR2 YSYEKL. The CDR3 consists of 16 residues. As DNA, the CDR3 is TGCGCCAGCGGGCTGATAGCGGGGGGGCCGCAAGTTGAGCAGTTCTTC. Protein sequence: CASGLIAGGPQVEQFF.

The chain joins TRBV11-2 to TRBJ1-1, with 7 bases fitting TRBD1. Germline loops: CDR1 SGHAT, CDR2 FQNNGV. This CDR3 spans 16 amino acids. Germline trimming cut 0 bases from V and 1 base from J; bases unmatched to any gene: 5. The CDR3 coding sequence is TGTGCCAGCAGCTTAGAGGGGACAGCCTCGAACACTGAAGCTTTCTTT. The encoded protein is CASSLEGTASNTEAFF.

The CDR3 reads CASSQEMAPTEYGYTF. CDR3 in DNA: TGCGCCAGCAGCCAAGAAATGGCCCCAACTGAGTATGGCTACACCTTC. The V and J genes are TRBV4-1 and TRBJ1-2; D gene ambiguous. With 0 bases removed from V and 5 bases from J, the gap between germline ends came to 16 bases. Germline CDR1 and CDR2: MGHRA and YSYEKL. The CDR3 length is 16 residues.